This TCR beta chain was observed in a study of cytomegalovirus exposure and HLA in healthy donors. In the case of this clone: Its antigen is not known.

13 Jbeta primers and 60 Vbeta primers were used for the PCR. Sequenced by immunoSEQ multiplex PCR; TCRdb stores in-frame clones only, minus some. Its table records tens of thousands of clones. Germline V gives CDR1 MGHRA, CDR2 YSYEKL. CDR3 length: 15 amino acids. The V segment lost 5 bases and the J segment 8 bases; nucleotides outside the gene matches: 12. General study findings and limits: In a later analysis, HLA-associated TCR beta chains were more clonally expanded than equally common others. For cytomegalovirus status, the classifier reportedly gave diagnoses with high specificity and sensitivity. Among donors in an Asian-associated ancestry cluster, a later analysis reportedly found fewer N-insertions than the roughly 700-donor mean.

The gene calls are TRBV4-1 and TRBJ1-5, with 7 bases matching TRBD1. The receptor's source is a male donor in good health and CMV-seronegative. Sequenced sample: PBMCs. As DNA, the CDR3 is TGCGCCAGCAGCGACAGGGTTGGCAGGCAAAAGCCCCAGCATTTT. It is translated as CASSDRVGRQKPQHF.